The rows below give T cell receptor beta chains drawn from one sample of a study of blood T cell repertoires in COVID-19. TCRdb keeps only in-frame clones here, not all; method: immunoSEQ multiplex PCR. The sample consists of approximately 400,000 clones, more than 75% of them appearing once. Material: PBMCs or T cells enriched from blood (not recorded which). These receptors all come from a woman under 30 who had recovered from COVID-19. Both conserved end residues are part of each CDR3. Fields, in order: V gene, clone size, CDR3 protein. Clone size appears in some rows only: once, few, many, or a class for an expanded clone.

TRBV18 | . | CASSPTSLTELQETQYF
TRBV7-9 | . | CASSARQGVHTEAFF
TRBV6-1 | . | CASSERRGMNTEAFF
TRBV28 | . | CASSTLPGTGTYEQYF
TRBV12-5 | . | CASGLGGQEGLGYTF
TRBV10-3 | . | CAISESGGVGQPQHF
TRBV9 | . | CASSGQGSTTNEKLFF
TRBV28 | . | CASRQQGTNTEAFF
TRBV28 | . | CASSPGQGGGYTF
TRBV29-1 | . | CSDYDTTTGEDGYTF
TRBV12-3/TRBV12-4 | . | CASSFGEKLFF
TRBV6-5 | . | CASSSKTGNRHNEQFF
TRBV19 | . | CASSPHRDRGYNEQFF
TRBV5-1 | . | CASSLVGQGARTEAFF
TRBV27 | . | CASRTTRNHEQFF
TRBV6-5 | few | CASRRDRGVHEQYF
TRBV6-6 | . | CASSARADGYGYTF
TRBV6-5 | . | CASRAGSDYNSPLHF
TRBV7-2 | . | CASRPGGADTEAFF
TRBV9 | . | CASSVAGGNQPQHF
TRBV30 | once | CAWSVGVGEAGDGYTF
TRBV18 | once | CASSPGRDYEQYF
TRBV7-9 | once | CASSLTASGNTIYF
TRBV11-3 | . | CASSPPTGTGELFF
TRBV19 | . | CASSIFWRGPQGGGNQPQHF
TRBV9 | . | CASSVGGENTIYF
TRBV9 | . | CASTKGQGIYEQYF
TRBV7-2 | . | CASSRTSGSFDEQFF
TRBV4-2 | few | CASSQDLAWRDTEAFF
TRBV30 | . | CAWGPRRGTEAFF
TRBV28 | . | CASSFPGGTYEQYF
TRBV6-4 | . | CASSASSGVHYGYTF
TRBV21-1 | . | CASSAYREFRNTEAFF
TRBV6-5 | . | CASSYYRGDEKLFF
TRBV11-3 | . | CASSPGTALGRYNEQFF
TRBV6-5 | . | CASSYAQGGGYGYTF
TRBV5-4 | . | CASSPTTGGGTEAFF
TRBV6-2/TRBV6-3 | . | CASSQQGATAFF
TRBV5-1 | . | CASSLEGLGAFF
TRBV2 | . | CASTTSSGGTYSTDTQYF
TRBV2 | . | CASSEEGGRGNIQYF
TRBV5-1 | . | CASSSLAGGKTDTQYF
TRBV6-5 | . | CASSQQGGGYTF
TRBV19 | . | CASSVGGAGANVLTF
TRBV19 | . | CASRDRGGNQPQHF
TRBV4-1 | . | CASSPNRIEAFF
TRBV11-2 | . | CASSSQVGGNSPLHF
TRBV12-5 | . | CASGLLNQPQHF
TRBV3-1/TRBV3-2 | . | CASSHSLTGGEKLFF
TRBV7-9 | . | CASSSTGSSGNTIYF
TRBV3-1/TRBV3-2 | . | CASSQGRQASSYEQYF
TRBV12-3/TRBV12-4 | . | CASTFLYQETQYF
TRBV28 | . | CASSLTAGVWNTEAFF
TRBV11-2 | . | CASSLSRELGLAFF
TRBV9 | . | CASSVGPEDEKLFF
TRBV6-5 | once | CASRSLAGGYGYTF
TRBV3-1/TRBV3-2 | . | CASSQNDRASFSTFMNTEAFF
TRBV6-5 | . | CASSYDRGQIGGYTF
TRBV27 | . | CASSLSSGSYEQYF